The 16 T cell receptor beta chains presented below share a single source sample, sequenced in a study of T cell responses to AZD1222 COVID-19 vaccine (dated by TCRdb to about 2021). The time point label corresponds to: about 28 days (+/-7) after the second vaccine dose. The treatment or condition label here, explained by the study, means: meningococcal conjugate vaccine given as trial control. The library was obtained by the immunoSEQ multiplex PCR assay. Here the immuneACCESS table is served through TCRdb, limited to in-frame sequences with V and J called. Missing clones are a known gap in these copies; in checked studies unresolved V genes cover under half, and the rest lacks a known reason. The sample has some 190,000 clones on record, approximately 94% of them singletons. Jointly, the top ten make up around 1.7% of the sample. The sequencing used peripheral blood, collected 28 days after the second dose of the MenACWY control vaccine. The receptors derive from an adult who received the MenACWY meningococcal vaccine as a control.

V usage is TRBV11-2 and J usage is TRBJ2-3; D may correspond to TRBD1 or TRBD2 (6 bases each). With 5 bases removed from V and 7 bases from J, the gap between germline ends came to 19 bases. Germline assignment: CDR1 SGHAT and CDR2 FQNNGV. This CDR3 region has 15 residues. The DNA of the CDR3 is TGTGCCAGCAGCACACTAGGGGGGCAGAGAAATACGCAGTATTTT. It yields the protein CASSTLGGQRNTQYF.

This clone occurred once. This rearrangement joins TRBV15 to TRBJ2-7, with 9 nucleotides matching TRBD2. The CDR3 totals 17 residues. V gave up 1 base and J gave up 0 bases; unmatched junction bases: 7. Germline assignment: CDR1 LNHNV and CDR2 YYDKDF (reference sequence). In DNA form, the CDR3 reads TGTGCCACCAGCAGAGGTTCTAGCGGGGCCTTCTCCTACGAGCAGTACTTC. This gives the protein CATSRGSSGAFSYEQYF. The whole variable domain, remainder taken from reference TRBV15 and TRBJ2-7, is DAMVIQNPRYQVTQFGKPVTLSCSQTLNHNVMYWYQQKSSQAPKLLFHYYDKDFNNEADTPDNFQSRRPNTSFCFLDIRSPGLGDTAMYLCATSRGSSGAFSYEQYFGPGTRLTVT.

The chain employs TRBV11-2 and TRBJ2-1; TRBD1 matches 10 bases. With 4 bases clipped from V and 6 bases from J, the junction kept 3 bases outside the gene matches. This CDR3 is 14 amino acids long. The germline V gene has CDR1 SGHAT and CDR2 FQNNGV. The CDR3 DNA reads TGTGCCAGCAGCTATGGGACAGGGGCCAATGAGCAGTTCTTC. It translates to CASSYGTGANEQFF.

The rearrangement links TRBV9 to TRBJ1-1; no reliable D call. Germline CDR1 reads SGDLS; CDR2 reads YYNGEE. The V end was cut by 0 bases, the J end by 5 bases, with 11 bases between. This CDR3 region has 14 residues. CDR3 amino acids: CASSVGGGYTEAFF. The CDR3 DNA follows: TGTGCCAGCAGCGTAGGCGGAGGATATACTGAAGCTTTCTTT.

Notes on this clone: Other DNA sequences in this specimen translate into the identical CDR3. The chain joins TRBV5-6 to TRBJ1-6; D gene uncertain. Germline V gene data show CDR1 as SGHDT and CDR2 as YYEEEE. Trimming shortened V by 2 bases and J by 7 bases, and 4 bases separated the two germline ends. The CDR3 is 12 residues long. CDR3 nucleotides: TGTGCCAGCAGCTTTGGAAATTCACCCCTCCACTTT. This translates into CASSFGNSPLHF.

The chain uses TRBV2 and TRBJ1-2, with 8 bases lining up with TRBD1. Germline trimming cut 6 bases from V and 8 bases from J; bases unmatched to any gene: 8. The CDR3 runs to 13 residues. Germline CDR1 and CDR2: SNHLY and FYNNEI. The CDR3 here is CASRKDRVWGYTF. The DNA for the CDR3 is TGTGCCAGCAGAAAGGACAGGGTCTGGGGCTACACCTTC.

The rearrangement uses TRBV28 and TRBJ2-7; D is uncertain. Looked up from germline, CDR1 is MDHEN and CDR2 is SYDVKM. This CDR3 contains 12 residues. The ends were cut back, 10 bases at V and 3 bases at J, with 13 bases in the middle. The CDR3 loop reads CATCKGFYEQYF. CDR3 nucleotide sequence: TGTGCCACCTGTAAGGGTTTCTACGAGCAGTACTTC.

This chain uses TRBV28 with TRBJ2-7; D tentatively fits TRBD1 or TRBD2 (5 bases each). The CDR3 consists of 15 residues. Per germline, CDR1 MDHEN and CDR2 SYDVKM. The V and J ends lost 4 bases and 2 bases respectively, with 15 bases between them. Written as DNA, the CDR3 is TGTGCCAGCAGTTCCACGGAGGTGGGGGCCTACGAGCAGTACTTC. Translated, it gives CASSSTEVGAYEQYF.

The rearrangement joins TRBV25-1 to TRBJ2-7; D is undetermined. V lost 8 bases, J lost 7 bases, and 21 bases lay in between. Germline V gene sequence: CDR1 MGHDK, CDR2 SYGVNS. The CDR3 covers 14 residues. In DNA form, the CDR3 reads TGTGCCAGCCTTTACCGGCCCAACCTGGAGGAGCAGTACTTC. It codes for CASLYRPNLEEQYF.

This chain connects TRBV19 to TRBJ1-5; 7 bases are a match to TRBD1. Germline V CDR1 and CDR2: LNHDA, SQIVND (reference sequence). Trimming took 3 bases from V and 3 from J; bases not matched to a gene: 5. This CDR3 is built from 15 residues. This chain's CDR3 is CASSMSRGNNQPQHF. The CDR3 DNA reads as TGTGCCAGTAGTATGTCCAGGGGGAACAATCAGCCCCAGCATTTT.

This sequence joins TRBV18 and TRBJ1-4; maybe TRBD1 (6 bases). V gave up 2 bases and J gave up 1 base, with 11 bases separating them. Germline V gene sequence: CDR1 KGHSH, CDR2 LQKENI. This CDR3 has 16 amino acids. CDR3 nucleotide sequence: TGTGCCAGCTCACCAAAGGCAGGGGTAACTAATGAAAAACTGTTTTTT. Translation gives CASSPKAGVTNEKLFF. Full variable domain (outside the CDR3, taken from reference TRBV18 and TRBJ1-4): NAGVMQNPRHLVRRRGQEARLRCSPMKGHSHVYWYRQLPEEGLKFMVYLQKENIIDESGMPKERFSAEFPKEGPSILRIQQVVRGDSAAYFCASSPKAGVTNEKLFFGSGTQLSVL.

CDR3 sequence (DNA): TGTGCCAGCAGTTCGCCGGGGAACGTCAAAAACATTCAGTACTTC. It codes for CASSSPGNVKNIQYF. The J gene is TRBJ2-4, the V gene TRBV5-6; tentatively, D is TRBD2 (5 bases). The CDR3 has 15 amino acids. V was clipped by 5 bases and J by 3 bases, with 15 bases between them. CDR1 is SGHDT, CDR2 YYEEEE, per germline.

This clone was observed once. In the same sample, other DNA sequences code for this CDR3. The rearrangement joins TRBV5-4 to TRBJ2-5, with TRBD2 identical over 7 bases. The CDR3 spans 13 residues. Per the germline V gene, CDR1 is SGHNT and CDR2 is YYREEE (reference sequence). The V and J ends lost 0 bases and 5 bases, in that order; junction bases with no gene match: 1. The CDR3 loop is CASSLELAETQYF. The CDR3, as DNA: TGTGCCAGCAGCTTGGAACTAGCGGAGACCCAGTACTTC.

The J gene is TRBJ2-7, the V gene TRBV18, with D perhaps given as TRBD1 or TRBD2 (5 bases each). The length of the CDR3 is 14 residues. The germline CDR1 and CDR2 sequences are KGHSH and LQKENI. V lost 4 bases to trimming and J lost 1 base, with 11 bases between them. CDR3 in amino acids: CASSRDGKSYEQYF. The CDR3 nucleotides read TGTGCCAGCTCACGGGACGGGAAATCCTACGAGCAGTACTTC.

The rearrangement uses TRBV5-1 and TRBJ2-6; no reliable D call. V lost 0 bases, J lost 0 bases, and 4 bases lay in between. The CDR3 contains 15 residues. Germline lookup yields CDR1 SGHRS and CDR2 YFSETQ. CDR3: CASSLENSGANVLTF. CDR3 DNA: TGCGCCAGCAGCTTGGAAAACTCTGGGGCCAACGTCCTGACTTTC.

The V and J genes are TRBV4-1 and TRBJ2-3; tentatively, D is TRBD2 (7 bases). The length of the CDR3 is 18 residues. The V and J ends lost 0 bases and 3 bases respectively, with 19 bases between them. Germline-derived CDR1 and CDR2 are MGHRA and YSYEKL. The CDR3 here is CASSQDSAAGARTDTQYF. For the CDR3, the DNA is TGCGCCAGCAGCCAAGATTCGGCCGCGGGGGCGAGGACAGATACGCAGTATTTT.